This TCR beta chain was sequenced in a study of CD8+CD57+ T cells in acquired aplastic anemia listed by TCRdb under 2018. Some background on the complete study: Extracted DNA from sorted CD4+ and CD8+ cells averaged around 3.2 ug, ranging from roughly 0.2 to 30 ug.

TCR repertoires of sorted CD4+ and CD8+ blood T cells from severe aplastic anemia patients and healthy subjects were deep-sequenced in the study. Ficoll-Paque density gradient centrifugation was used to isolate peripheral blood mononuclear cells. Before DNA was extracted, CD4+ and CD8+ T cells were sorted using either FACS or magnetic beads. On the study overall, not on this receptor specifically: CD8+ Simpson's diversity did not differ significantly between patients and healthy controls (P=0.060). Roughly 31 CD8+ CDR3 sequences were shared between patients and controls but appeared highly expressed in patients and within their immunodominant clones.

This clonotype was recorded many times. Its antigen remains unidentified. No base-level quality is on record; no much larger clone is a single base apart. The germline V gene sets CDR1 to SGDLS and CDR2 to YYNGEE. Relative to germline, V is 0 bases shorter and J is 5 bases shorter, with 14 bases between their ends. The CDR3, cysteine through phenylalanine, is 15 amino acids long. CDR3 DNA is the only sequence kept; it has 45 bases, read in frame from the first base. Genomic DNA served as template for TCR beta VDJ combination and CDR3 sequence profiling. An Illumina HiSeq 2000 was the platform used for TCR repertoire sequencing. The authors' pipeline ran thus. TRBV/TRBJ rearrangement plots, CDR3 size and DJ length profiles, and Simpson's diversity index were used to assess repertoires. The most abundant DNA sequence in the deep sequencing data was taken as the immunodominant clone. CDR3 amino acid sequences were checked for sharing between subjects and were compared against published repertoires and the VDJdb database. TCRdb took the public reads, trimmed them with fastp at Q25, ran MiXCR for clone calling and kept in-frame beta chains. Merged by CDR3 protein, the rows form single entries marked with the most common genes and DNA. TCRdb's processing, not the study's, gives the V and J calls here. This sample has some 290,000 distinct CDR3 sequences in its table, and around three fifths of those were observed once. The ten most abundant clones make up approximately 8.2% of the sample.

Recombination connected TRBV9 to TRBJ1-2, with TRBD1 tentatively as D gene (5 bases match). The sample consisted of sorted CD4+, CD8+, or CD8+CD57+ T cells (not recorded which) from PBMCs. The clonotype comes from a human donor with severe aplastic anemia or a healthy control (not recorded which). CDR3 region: CASSVAPGKGYGYTF. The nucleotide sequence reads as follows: TGTGCCAGCAGCGTAGCCCCAGGGAAAGGATATGGCTACACCTTC.